This TCR beta chain was sequenced for a study of blood T cell repertoires in COVID-19. Across the whole study: In each case, the material was cDNA or gDNA derived from T cells, B-cell-depleted T cells, or PBMCs.

Original methodology: It was from reference gene primer amplification that nucleated cell counts were estimated. The repertoire was sequenced with immunoSEQ multiplex PCR; TCRdb's copy has only in-frame clones and lacks some. D and trimming come from the DNA, and the V and J calls and clone size come from that table. The data show about 300,000 clones, roughly 89% seen once. Seattle researchers signed up patients amid active infection and tracked them longitudinally. Trimming left V 1 base short and J 4 bases short, with 10 bases between. Germline V lookup: CDR1 SGHNT, CDR2 YENEEA. The CDR3 is made up of 14 amino acids.

Sequences were obtained from peripheral blood. The rearrangement uses TRBV11-3 and TRBJ1-1, with D possibly being TRBD1 (5 bases). This receptor was taken from a woman in her thirties with COVID-19, enrolled during active disease. The CDR3 loop is CASSLVGGTTEAFF. DNA of the CDR3: TGTGCCAGCAGCTTAGTCGGGGGAACCACTGAAGCTTTCTTT.